One TCR beta chain is described in this entry. Its antigen is still unknown. This specimen belongs to a study of T cell repertoires in cytomegalovirus infection. Study-wide results and limits: Across the ex vivo response, the dominant clonotypes were HLA-C-restricted CMV-specific TCR beta clonotypes. CMV carriers having the relevant HLA were flagged by cumulative public TCR beta family frequency.

TCRdb itself ran the reads through MiXCR, one entry per CDR3 protein. The sample holds about 770,000 distinct CDR3 sequences, around 29% seen once. The source of this sequence is a human donor in good health (CMV status not recorded). Some clones in this sample may be carry-over from other donors' samples. Material: cultured CD8+ T cells from PBMCs, obtained from culture after CMV antigen stimulation.

The CDR3 region is CASSLYGRGGTEAFF. CDR3 coding DNA: TGTGCCAGCAGCTTATATGGCAGGGGAGGCACTGAAGCTTTCTTT. The chain recombines TRBV13 with TRBJ1-1, with TRBD1 as a possible D gene (6 bases). Trimming removed 2 bases at V and 4 bases at J, with 14 bases between. The CDR3 contains 15 residues. Per germline, CDR1 PRHDT and CDR2 FYEKMQ (reference sequence).